This paragraph reports one T cell receptor beta chain. What it recognizes is unknown. These data originate in a study of CD8 T cells in ankylosing spondylitis. Overall study findings and caveats: Some of these motif variants have turned up before, in reports on reactive arthritis synovial fluid and blood. Within ankylosing spondylitis blood, a TCR beta motif made up of seven to nine highly homologous variants appeared to be characteristic. Researchers reportedly found disease-linked clones significantly enriched in matched ankylosing spondylitis synovial fluid. Clones linked to disease, bearing a CD8+ phenotype, were relatively rare in peripheral blood.

Quantitative molecular-barcoded 5'-RACE generated the TCR beta libraries. In TCRdb, the 5' RACE reads were re-called with MiXCR into one record per CDR3 protein. The sample contains 200,000 to 250,000 distinct CDR3 sequences, approximately 16% of which appear only once. V was clipped by 3 bases and J by 0 bases; unmatched bases: 7. CDR3 size: 16 residues. CDR1 and CDR2 from the germline V gene are SGHAT and FQNNGV. This sequence was found in a male donor with ankylosing spondylitis. This chain connects TRBV11-2 to TRBJ1-1; 7 nucleotides line up with TRBD1. Sequenced input: blood, either unsorted or a sorted T cell fraction (not recorded which). CDR3 bases: TGTGCCAGCAGCTTCTACGGGACAGACTTGAACACTGAAGCTTTCTTT. Encoded protein: CASSFYGTDLNTEAFF.